The T cell receptor (beta chain) described here comes from a study of graft-versus-host responses after intestinal transplantation. Study in general: Every recipient had anti-thymocyte globulin induction and three to four years of tacrolimus plus steroids.

This clone was recorded only once. The antigen remains undetermined. Other nucleotide sequences from this sample produce the same CDR3. Overall study results and limits: Association was observed between peak circulating GvH clone levels and early post-transplant HvG declines.

The CDR3 contains 12 residues. Germline V CDR1 and CDR2: MDHEN, SYDVKM. Trimming pared 4 bases from V and 3 bases from J, leaving 6 bases between. The repertoire was sequenced with immunoSEQ multiplex PCR; TCRdb's copy has only in-frame clones and lacks some. The sample carries 100,000 or so clones, over 85% recorded once. This chain uses TRBV28 with TRBJ1-2; tentative D call: TRBD1 (6 bases). The material was unstimulated CD8+ T cells sorted from spleen or lymph node cells, obtained before transplant. The receptor's source is a human donor who was the organ donor for an intestinal transplant. The chain's CDR3 is CASSSGDYGYTF. Here the CDR3 DNA reads TGTGCCAGCAGTTCAGGGGACTATGGCTACACCTTC.